The 15 T cell receptor beta chains below were found in one sample sequenced in a study of CD8+ T cells in alopecia areata. It was cDNA, reverse transcribed from extracted RNA, that served as the sequencing template. Generated by immunoSEQ multiplex PCR, the TCRdb table keeps only in-frame clones and is missing some. The sample carries roughly 250,000 clones, roughly 69% recorded once. Material: CD4+ T cells sorted from blood, obtained at week 0. The receptors originated from a human donor with alopecia areata.

The chain carries TRBV9 and TRBJ2-5; 9 nucleotides agree with TRBD2. V trimming: 7 bases; J trimming: 1 base; junction bases outside the gene matches: 5. CDR1 and CDR2 (germline): SGDLS, YYNGEE. This CDR3 region has 14 residues. The CDR3 loop reads CASSSSGAQETQYF. The CDR3, as DNA: TGTGCCAGCTCCTCTAGCGGGGCCCAAGAGACCCAGTACTTC.

The rearrangement joins TRBV25-1 to TRBJ2-5, with 14 bases aligning to TRBD2. Germline V gives CDR1 MGHDK, CDR2 SYGVNS. The CDR3 loop spans 17 amino acids. V gave up 6 bases and J gave up 7 bases; unmatched junction bases: 13. In nucleotides, the CDR3 is TGTGCCAGCAGCGGGACTAGCGGGGGCCCGGAGTTCGGGACCCAGTACTTC. It encodes CASSGTSGGPEFGTQYF.

The rearrangement links TRBV9 to TRBJ2-6; D gene unclear. V shed 4 bases and J shed 2 bases, with 10 bases lying between them. Germline assignment: CDR1 SGDLS and CDR2 YYNGEE. The CDR3 sequence is 15 residues long. This chain's CDR3 is CASSFLHAGANVLTF. DNA of the CDR3: TGTGCCAGCAGCTTTCTCCACGCTGGGGCCAACGTCCTGACTTTC.

This clone was detected a few times. The chain is built from TRBV5-4 and TRBJ2-7; a weak D match, TRBD1 (6 bases). Germline V lookup: CDR1 SGHNT, CDR2 YYREEE (reference sequence). The V gene lost 2 bases and the J gene lost 7 bases, with 16 bases spanning the gap. This CDR3 has 14 residues. CDR3 protein: CASSFQQGSREQYF. The CDR3 coding sequence is TGTGCCAGCAGCTTCCAACAGGGTTCTCGAGAGCAGTACTTC.

The chain links TRBV25-1 to TRBJ2-5; D unresolved. Per germline, CDR1 MGHDK and CDR2 SYGVNS. The ends were cut back, 3 bases at V and 5 bases at J, with 10 bases in the middle. This CDR3 is built from 13 residues. CDR3 region: CASSDLYRETQYF. The CDR3 nucleotides read TGTGCCAGCAGTGATCTGTATCGGGAGACCCAGTACTTC.

The rearrangement joins TRBV27 to TRBJ1-4; no clear D gene. Trimming cost V 3 bases and J 3 bases, with 17 bases left between them. The CDR3 totals 17 residues. CDR1 and CDR2 (germline): MNHEY, SMNVEV (reference sequence). In DNA, the CDR3 is TGTGCCAGCAGTTTCGGGTCTACAAGGGCTGCTAATGAAAAACTGTTTTTT. Protein product: CASSFGSTRAANEKLFF.

The chain combines TRBV6-5 with TRBJ1-6; a weak D match, TRBD1 (5 bases). The V gene lost 8 bases and the J gene lost 9 bases, with 5 bases spanning the gap. The length of the CDR3 is 10 residues. From germline, CDR1 is MNHEY and CDR2 SVGAGI. The CDR3 is CASGGSPLHF. The DNA of the CDR3 is TGTGCCAGCGGGGGTTCACCCCTCCACTTT.

The genes are TRBV9 and TRBJ1-1, with D tentatively TRBD1 (5 bases). V was shortened by 5 bases and J by 4 bases, with 24 bases between the two germline ends. The germline CDR1 and CDR2 sequences are SGDLS and YYNGEE. The CDR3 contains 17 residues. CDR3 sequence reads: CASSPYGASPSSTEAFF. The DNA of the CDR3 is TGTGCCAGCAGTCCCTATGGGGCAAGTCCGTCAAGCACTGAAGCTTTCTTT. Full variable domain (outside the CDR3, taken from reference TRBV9 and TRBJ1-1): DSGVTQTPKHLITATGQRVTLRCSPRSGDLSVYWYQQSLDQGLQFLIQYYNGEERAKGNILERFSAQQFPDLHSELNLSSLELGDSALYFCASSPYGASPSSTEAFFGQGTRLTVV.

Notes on this clone: Other DNA sequences within the sample encode an identical CDR3. The chain couples TRBV30 to TRBJ2-1; D might be TRBD1 or TRBD2, each matching 5 bases. V lost 7 bases, J lost 0 bases, and 13 bases lay in between. CDR1 and CDR2 (germline): GTSNPN, SVGIG (reference sequence). This CDR3 comprises 14 residues. In nucleotides, the CDR3 is TGTGCCTCCCTGAGGGGATCCTCCTACAATGAGCAGTTCTTC. Its protein is CASLRGSSYNEQFF.

This clone was counted only a few times. This sequence joins TRBV30 and TRBJ2-1; D unresolved. Trimming shortened V by 3 bases and J by 15 bases, and 12 bases separated the two germline ends. The CDR3 is 10 amino acids. Germline V CDR1 and CDR2: GTSNPN, SVGIG (reference sequence). In nucleotides, the CDR3 is TGTGCCTGGAGCTCCCTTGTCACGTTCTTC. Translation: CAWSSLVTFF.

The gene calls are TRBV5-4 and TRBJ2-2; the match to TRBD1 covers 8 bases. CDR3 length: 15 residues. Losses at the gene ends were 4 bases for V and 0 bases for J; bases not matched to a gene: 2. The V gene's germline CDR1 is SGHNT and CDR2 YYREEE (reference sequence). CDR3 residues: CASSKGQANTGELFF. The CDR3 DNA follows: TGTGCCAGCAGCAAGGGACAGGCGAACACCGGGGAGCTGTTTTTT.

This clone was recorded only once. V and J are TRBV19 and TRBJ2-7, with 7 bases lining up with TRBD1. Losses at the gene ends were 5 bases for V and 6 bases for J; bases not matched to a gene: 10. CDR3 length: 14 residues. CDR1 is LNHDA, CDR2 SQIVND, per germline (reference sequence). The CDR3 spells CASSGTGDQGEQYF. CDR3 DNA sequence: TGTGCCAGTAGTGGAACAGGGGACCAAGGCGAGCAGTACTTC. The complete variable domain, with remaining parts taken from reference TRBV19 and TRBJ2-7, reads DGGITQSPKYLFRKEGQNVTLSCEQNLNHDAMYWYRQDPGQGLRLIYYSQIVNDFQKGDIAEGYSVSREKKESFPLTVTSAQKNPTAFYLCASSGTGDQGEQYFGPGTRLTVT.

About this clone: This sample also contains other DNA sequences that code for the same CDR3. The chain recombines TRBV18 with TRBJ2-5; D is uncertain. V gave up 1 base and J gave up 4 bases, with 4 bases separating them. CDR1 KGHSH and CDR2 LQKENI come from the germline V gene. This CDR3 region has 12 residues. This CDR3 reads CASSPRRETQYF. The CDR3 DNA sequence: TGTGCCAGCTCACCACGGCGAGAGACCCAGTACTTC.

The CDR3: CATSGSGADTQYF. The CDR3 DNA is TGTGCCACCAGCGGTTCAGGAGCAGATACGCAGTATTTT. This chain joins TRBV15 and TRBJ2-3; D unclear. The CDR3 runs to 13 residues. Germline V lookup: CDR1 LNHNV, CDR2 YYDKDF (reference sequence). V lost 5 bases, J lost 4 bases, and 10 bases lay in between.

This chain joins TRBV30 and TRBJ1-1; D gene ambiguous. The CDR3 sequence is 16 residues long. V dropped 0 bases and J dropped 0 bases, with 14 bases sitting between them. Germline assignment: CDR1 GTSNPN and CDR2 SVGIG (reference sequence). In DNA, the CDR3 is TGTGCCTGGAGTGTTCTAGGCGTCTTTATGAACACTGAAGCTTTCTTT. Protein sequence: CAWSVLGVFMNTEAFF.